This TCR beta chain was sequenced in a study of T and B cells in COVID-19 patients. Study-wide background: Of approximately 20 active-infection patients, 18 carried comorbidities linked to unfavorable COVID-19 outcome. Findings and caveats of the study: In COVID-19 patients, T cell receptor beta variable and joining gene use was reportedly strongly skewed.

V lost 7 bases and J 1 base, leaving 17 bases between the germline ends. This CDR3 has 15 amino acids. Germline-derived CDR1 and CDR2 are MNHEY and SVGEGT. TRB rearrangements were amplified by multiplex PCR with BIOMED2 TRB-A/B primers. TCRdb re-derived calls from the multiplex PCR reads in MiXCR, one entry per CDR3 protein. Among about 2,400 distinct CDR3 sequences listed, approximately 26% were seen once. Remarks on this clonotype: What it binds is unknown.

TRB was amplified from around 230-520 ng of blood genomic DNA. The V and J genes are TRBV6-2 or TRBV6-3 and TRBJ2-7, with D maybe TRBD2 (7 bases). This clonotype originated in a human donor with active COVID-19. The sample taken for sequencing was blood. This chain's CDR3 is CASTTEGGISYEQYF. DNA for the CDR3: TGTGCCAGCACGACGGAGGGGGGGATTTCCTACGAGCAGTACTTC.